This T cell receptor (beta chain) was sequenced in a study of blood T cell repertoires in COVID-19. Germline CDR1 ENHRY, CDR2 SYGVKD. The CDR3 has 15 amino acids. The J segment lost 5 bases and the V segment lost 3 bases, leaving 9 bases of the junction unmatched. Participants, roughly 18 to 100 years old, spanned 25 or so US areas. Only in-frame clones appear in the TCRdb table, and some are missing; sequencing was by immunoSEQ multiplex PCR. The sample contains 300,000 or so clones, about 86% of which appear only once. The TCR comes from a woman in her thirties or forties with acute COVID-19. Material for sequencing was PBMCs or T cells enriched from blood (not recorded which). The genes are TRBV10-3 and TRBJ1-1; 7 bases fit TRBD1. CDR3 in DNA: TGTGCCATCAGTGATGGGGACAGAGTTGGTACTGAAGCTTTCTTT. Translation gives CAISDGDRVGTEAFF.